The text below deals with one T cell receptor beta chain. This sample was taken from a study of OX40 agonist ivuxolimab in advanced cancers. Assay: immunoSEQ multiplex PCR; the TCRdb copy retains only in-frame clones and omits some. The top ten clones hold around 1.7% of a sample with about 68,000 clones, roughly 88% of them seen once. The clonotype originates from an adult with an advanced solid tumor such as melanoma, head and neck, liver or kidney cancer. The sequencing used CD4+ or CD8+ T cells sorted from blood, collected in a trial of the OX40 agonist ivuxolimab.

This chain's CDR3 is CAWAGGPYEQYF. CDR3 nucleotide sequence: TGTGCCTGGGCGGGGGGACCCTACGAGCAGTACTTC. V gene TRBV30 combines with J gene TRBJ2-7; 8 bases are a match to TRBD2. The CDR3 has 12 amino acids. V lost 5 bases and J lost 2; bases outside the gene matches: 2. Germline loops: CDR1 GTSNPN, CDR2 SVGIG (reference sequence).